The present T cell receptor beta chain was sequenced within a study of metastatic and nonmetastatic thyroid tumors. Study background: Across peripheral blood and tumor or nodule tissue samples taken from malignant and benign thyroid patients, the repertoires were compared with one another.

Per the original data handling: A classifier for distant metastasis in papillary thyroid cancer was constructed using CDR3 differences observed across clinicopathological groups. MiXCR re-clonotyped the PCR reads for TCRdb. These V and J calls originate from TCRdb's pipeline instead of the authors' own analysis. The repertoire holds approximately 24,000 clones, with under 15% as singletons. Points on this clone: The antigen remains unidentified.

Trimming removed 6 bases from V and 5 bases from J, with 14 bases in between. The CDR3 length is 14 residues. General study findings and limits: Patients with malignant thyroid tumors reportedly had significantly higher TCR beta diversity than those with benign nodules, in blood and tumor.

Among the patients, none had received any treatment before thyroid surgery. This TCR derives from a female donor with papillary thyroid cancer or a benign thyroid nodule (not recorded which). Some clones in this sample may be carry-over from other donors' samples. The source material was blood. The chain combines TRBV12-3 or TRBV12-4 with TRBJ2-1; D is unclear. CDR3 protein: CASSPNTANNEQFF. CDR3 DNA sequence: TGTGCCAGCAGCCCCAATACAGCCAACAATGAGCAGTTCTTC.